This T cell receptor beta chain was captured in a study of shared T cell receptors in the human thymus. Germline loops: CDR1 SQVTM, CDR2 ANQGSEA. Trimming took 3 bases from V and 1 from J, leaving 9 bases between them. The CDR3 consists of 13 residues. TCRdb's table, derived via immunoSEQ multiplex PCR, lists solely in-frame clones and lacks some. The sample yields fewer than 700,000 clones, roughly 90% seen once. Separately, the same data were catalogued under a study of human thymus T cells. As reported in that work: Serving as donors were healthy Finnish infants, each of whom was having open corrective surgery for congenital heart defects. Related research described strongly overlapping thymic repertoires in unrelated people.

The sequenced sample consisted of thymocytes. The V gene is TRBV29-1, the J gene TRBJ2-5; D might be TRBD2 (5 bases). This clonotype originated in a boy younger than two with a congenital heart defect. This chain's CDR3 is CSVDSAVQETQYF. The DNA for the CDR3 is TGCAGCGTTGATAGCGCAGTCCAAGAGACCCAGTACTTC.